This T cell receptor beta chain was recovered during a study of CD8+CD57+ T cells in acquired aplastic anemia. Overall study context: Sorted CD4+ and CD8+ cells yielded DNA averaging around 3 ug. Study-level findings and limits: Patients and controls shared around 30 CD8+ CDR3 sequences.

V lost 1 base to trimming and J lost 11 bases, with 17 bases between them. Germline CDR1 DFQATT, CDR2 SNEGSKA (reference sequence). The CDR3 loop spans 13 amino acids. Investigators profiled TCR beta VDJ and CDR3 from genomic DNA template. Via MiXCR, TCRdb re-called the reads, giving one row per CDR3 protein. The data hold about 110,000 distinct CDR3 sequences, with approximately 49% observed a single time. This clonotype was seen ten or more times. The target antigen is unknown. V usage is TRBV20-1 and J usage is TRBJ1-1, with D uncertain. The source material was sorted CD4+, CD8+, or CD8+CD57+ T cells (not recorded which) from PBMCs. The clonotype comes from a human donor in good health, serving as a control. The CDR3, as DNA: TGCAGTGCTAGAGTGTCAGCAGAAACCCGGGCTTTCTTT. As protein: CSARVSAETRAFF.